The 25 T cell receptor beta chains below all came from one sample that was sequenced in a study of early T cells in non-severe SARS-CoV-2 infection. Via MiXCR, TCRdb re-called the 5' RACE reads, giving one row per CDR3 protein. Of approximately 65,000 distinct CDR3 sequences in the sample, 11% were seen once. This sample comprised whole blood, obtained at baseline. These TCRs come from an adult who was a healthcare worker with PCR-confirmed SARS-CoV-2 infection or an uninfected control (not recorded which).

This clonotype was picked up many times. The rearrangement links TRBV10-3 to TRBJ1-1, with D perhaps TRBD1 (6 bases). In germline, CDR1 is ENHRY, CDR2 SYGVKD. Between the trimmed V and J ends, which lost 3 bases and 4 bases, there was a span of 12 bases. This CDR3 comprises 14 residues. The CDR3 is CAISDRGGLTEAFF. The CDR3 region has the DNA TGTGCCATCAGTGACAGGGGAGGGCTCACTGAAGCTTTCTTT.

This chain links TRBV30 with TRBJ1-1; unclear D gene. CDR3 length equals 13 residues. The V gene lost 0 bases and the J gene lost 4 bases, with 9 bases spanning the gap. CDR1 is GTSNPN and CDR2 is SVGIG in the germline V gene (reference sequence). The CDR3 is CAWSVSRSTEAFF. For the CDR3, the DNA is TGTGCCTGGAGTGTAAGCAGATCCACTGAAGCTTTCTTT.

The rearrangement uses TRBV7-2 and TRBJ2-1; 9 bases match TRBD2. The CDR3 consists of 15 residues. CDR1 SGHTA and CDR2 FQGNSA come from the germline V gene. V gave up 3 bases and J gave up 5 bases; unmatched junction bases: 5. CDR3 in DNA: TGTGCCAGCAGCTTGTTAGCGGGGGCTAACAATGAGCAGTTCTTC. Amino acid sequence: CASSLLAGANNEQFF. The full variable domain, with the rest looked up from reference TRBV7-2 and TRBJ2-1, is GAGVSQSPSNKVTEKGKDVELRCDPISGHTALYWYRQSLGQGLEFLIYFQGNSAPDKSGLPSDRFSAERTGGSVSTLTIQRTQQEDSAVYLCASSLLAGANNEQFFGPGTRLTVL.

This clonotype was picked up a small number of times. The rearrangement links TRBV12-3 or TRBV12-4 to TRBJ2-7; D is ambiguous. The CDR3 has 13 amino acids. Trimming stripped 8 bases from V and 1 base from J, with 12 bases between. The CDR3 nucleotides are TGTGCCAGCCTACACGGCGGATCCTACGAGCAGTACTTC. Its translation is CASLHGGSYEQYF.

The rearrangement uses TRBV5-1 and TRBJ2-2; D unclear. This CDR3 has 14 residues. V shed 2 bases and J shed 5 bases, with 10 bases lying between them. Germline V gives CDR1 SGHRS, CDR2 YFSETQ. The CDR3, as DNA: TGCGCCAGCAGCTTTGGCAGATCAACCGGGGAGCTGTTTTTT. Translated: CASSFGRSTGELFF.

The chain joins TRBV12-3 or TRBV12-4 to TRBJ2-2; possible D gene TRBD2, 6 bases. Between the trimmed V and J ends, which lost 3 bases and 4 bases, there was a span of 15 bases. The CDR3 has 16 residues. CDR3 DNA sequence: TGTGCCAGCAGTTTCACCGCGGGGAGCGGCACCGGGGAGCTGTTTTTT. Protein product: CASSFTAGSGTGELFF.

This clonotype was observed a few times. CDR3 sequence: CASSLRGNYGYTF. CDR3 coding DNA: TGTGCCAGCAGCTTACGGGGGAACTATGGCTACACCTTC. The chain is built from TRBV7-8 and TRBJ1-2, with D possibly being TRBD1 (5 bases). The CDR3 covers 13 residues. CDR1 is SGHVS and CDR2 is FQNEAQ in the germline V gene. V shed 2 bases and J shed 2 bases, with 6 bases lying between them.

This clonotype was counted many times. CDR3 coding DNA: TGTGCCAGCAGCCTGTTGGACAGAAGAGAGACCCAGTACTTC. This codes for CASSLLDRRETQYF. V is TRBV7-9 and J is TRBJ2-5, with D tentatively TRBD1 (6 bases). V was cut by 5 bases and J by 4 bases, with 14 bases left in between. The CDR3 is 14 residues long. Per the germline V gene, CDR1 is SEHNR and CDR2 is FQNEAQ (reference sequence). Supplemented by reference TRBV7-9 and TRBJ2-5, the full variable domain reads DTGVSQNPRHKITKRGQNVTFRCDPISEHNRLYWYRQTLGQGPEFLTYFQNEAQLEKSRLLSDRFSAERPKGSFSTLEIQRTEQGDSAMYLCASSLLDRRETQYFGPGTRLLVL.

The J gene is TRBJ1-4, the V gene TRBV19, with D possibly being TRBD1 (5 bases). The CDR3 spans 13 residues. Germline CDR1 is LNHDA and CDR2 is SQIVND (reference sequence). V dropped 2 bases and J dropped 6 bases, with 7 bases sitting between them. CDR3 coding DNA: TGTGCCAGTAGTATATTAGGGGATGAAAAACTGTTTTTT. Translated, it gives CASSILGDEKLFF.

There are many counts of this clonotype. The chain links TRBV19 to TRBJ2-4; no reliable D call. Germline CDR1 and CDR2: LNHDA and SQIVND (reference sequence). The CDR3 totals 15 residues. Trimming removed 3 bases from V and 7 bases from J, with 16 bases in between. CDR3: CASSISSRQANIQYF. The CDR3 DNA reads TGTGCCAGTAGTATTAGTTCCCGCCAGGCTAACATTCAGTACTTC. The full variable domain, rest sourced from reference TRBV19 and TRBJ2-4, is DGGITQSPKYLFRKEGQNVTLSCEQNLNHDAMYWYRQDPGQGLRLIYYSQIVNDFQKGDIAEGYSVSREKKESFPLTVTSAQKNPTAFYLCASSISSRQANIQYFGAGTRLSVL.

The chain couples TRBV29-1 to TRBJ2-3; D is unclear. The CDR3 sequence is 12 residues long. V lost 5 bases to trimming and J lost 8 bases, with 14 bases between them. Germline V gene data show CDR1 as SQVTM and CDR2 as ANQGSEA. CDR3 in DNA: TGCAGCGTTATCCCGGGCGATCTTACGCAGTATTTT. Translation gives CSVIPGDLTQYF.

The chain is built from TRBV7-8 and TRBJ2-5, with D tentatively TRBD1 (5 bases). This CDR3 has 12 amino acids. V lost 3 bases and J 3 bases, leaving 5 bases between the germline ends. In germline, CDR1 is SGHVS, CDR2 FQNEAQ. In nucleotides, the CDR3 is TGTGCCAGCAGCTTCAGGGAAGAGACCCAGTACTTC. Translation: CASSFREETQYF.

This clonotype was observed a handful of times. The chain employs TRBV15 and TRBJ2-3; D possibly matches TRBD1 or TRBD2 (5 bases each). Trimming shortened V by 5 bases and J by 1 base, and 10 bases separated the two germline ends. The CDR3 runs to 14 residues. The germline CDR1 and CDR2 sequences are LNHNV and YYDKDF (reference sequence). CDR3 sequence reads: CATSARDRTDTQYF. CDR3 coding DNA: TGTGCCACCAGCGCCAGGGACCGCACAGATACGCAGTATTTT.

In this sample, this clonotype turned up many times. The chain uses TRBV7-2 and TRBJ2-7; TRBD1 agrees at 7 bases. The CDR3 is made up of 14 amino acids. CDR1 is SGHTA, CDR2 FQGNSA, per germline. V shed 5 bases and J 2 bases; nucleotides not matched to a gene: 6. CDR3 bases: TGTGCCAGCAGCCCAGCCGGGACAGCCTACGAGCAGTACTTC. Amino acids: CASSPAGTAYEQYF.

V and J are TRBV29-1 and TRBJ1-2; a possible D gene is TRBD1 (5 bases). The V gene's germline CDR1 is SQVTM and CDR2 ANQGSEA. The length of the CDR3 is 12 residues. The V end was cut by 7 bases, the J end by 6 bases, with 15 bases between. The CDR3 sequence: CSAGAGVDGYTF. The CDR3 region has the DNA TGCAGCGCCGGGGCGGGGGTTGATGGCTACACCTTC.

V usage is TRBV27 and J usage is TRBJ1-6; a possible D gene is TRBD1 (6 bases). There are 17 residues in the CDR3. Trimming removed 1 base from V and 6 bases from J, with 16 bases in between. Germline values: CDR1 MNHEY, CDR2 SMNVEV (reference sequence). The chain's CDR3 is CASSLYGRGLVNSPLHF. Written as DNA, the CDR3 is TGTGCCAGCAGTTTATATGGCAGGGGTCTAGTTAATTCACCCCTCCACTTT.

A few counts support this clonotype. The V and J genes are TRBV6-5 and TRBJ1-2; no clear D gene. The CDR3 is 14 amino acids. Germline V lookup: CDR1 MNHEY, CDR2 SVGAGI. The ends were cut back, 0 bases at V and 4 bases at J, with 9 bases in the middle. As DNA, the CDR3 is TGTGCCAGCAGTTACTCGGCGGCGGCCTATGGCTACACCTTC. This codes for CASSYSAAAYGYTF.

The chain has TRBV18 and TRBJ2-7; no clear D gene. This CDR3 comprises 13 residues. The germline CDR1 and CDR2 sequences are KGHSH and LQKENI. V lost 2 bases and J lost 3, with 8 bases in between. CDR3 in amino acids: CASSPIHDYEQYF. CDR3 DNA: TGTGCCAGCTCACCAATTCATGACTACGAGCAGTACTTC.

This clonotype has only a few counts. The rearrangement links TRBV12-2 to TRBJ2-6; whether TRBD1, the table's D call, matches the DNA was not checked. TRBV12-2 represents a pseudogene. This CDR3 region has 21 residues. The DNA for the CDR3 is TGTGCAAGTCGCCCCCCGGGGGCTGGCTTTGTTCCGAACTCTGGGGCCAACGTCCTGACTTTC. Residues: CASRPPGAGFVPNSGANVLTF.

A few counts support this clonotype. The CDR3 nucleotides are TGCAGCGTTGAAAAGGACCCGATAAACAATGAGCAGTTCTTC. It translates to CSVEKDPINNEQFF. The chain combines TRBV29-1 with TRBJ2-1; D gene uncertain. Germline values: CDR1 SQVTM, CDR2 ANQGSEA. The CDR3 spans 14 residues. V lost 2 bases to trimming and J lost 5 bases, with 13 bases between them.

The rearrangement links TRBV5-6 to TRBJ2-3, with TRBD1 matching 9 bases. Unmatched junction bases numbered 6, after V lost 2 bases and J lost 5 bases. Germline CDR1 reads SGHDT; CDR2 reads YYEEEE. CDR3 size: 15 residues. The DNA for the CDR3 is TGTGCCAGCAGCTTTATCGACAGGGGGGGAGATACGCAGTATTTT. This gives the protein CASSFIDRGGDTQYF.

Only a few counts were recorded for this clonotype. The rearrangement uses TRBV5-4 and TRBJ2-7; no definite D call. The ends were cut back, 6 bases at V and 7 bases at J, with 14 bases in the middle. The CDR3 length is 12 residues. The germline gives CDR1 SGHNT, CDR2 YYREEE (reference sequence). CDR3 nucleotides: TGTGCCAGCACCTATTTCGGCGAGGAGCAGTACTTC. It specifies CASTYFGEEQYF.

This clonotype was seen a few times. CDR3 sequence: CASSSGEGMAYTEAFF. The CDR3 nucleotides are TGTGCCAGCAGCTCGGGGGAGGGGATGGCGTACACTGAAGCTTTCTTT. The rearrangement uses TRBV5-5 and TRBJ1-1; D perhaps matches TRBD1 (5 bases). The CDR3 loop spans 16 amino acids. Trimming left V 3 bases short and J 3 bases short, with 18 bases between. Per the germline V gene, CDR1 is SGHKS and CDR2 is YYEKEE (reference sequence).

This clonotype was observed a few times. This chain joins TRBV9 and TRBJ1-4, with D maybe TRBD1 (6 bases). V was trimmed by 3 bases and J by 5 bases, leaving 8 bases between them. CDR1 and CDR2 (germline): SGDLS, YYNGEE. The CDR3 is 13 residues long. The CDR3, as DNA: TGTGCCAGCAGCGGGGGGCCAAATGAAAAACTGTTTTTT. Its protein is CASSGGPNEKLFF.

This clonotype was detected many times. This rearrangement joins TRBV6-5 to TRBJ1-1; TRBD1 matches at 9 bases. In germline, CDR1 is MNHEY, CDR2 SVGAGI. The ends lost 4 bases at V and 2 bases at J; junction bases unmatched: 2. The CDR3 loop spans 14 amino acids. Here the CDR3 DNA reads TGTGCCAGCAGTTTGGGACAGGGAAACACTGAAGCTTTCTTT. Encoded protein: CASSLGQGNTEAFF.